These 24 T cell receptor beta chains originate from one sample sequenced in a study of cytomegalovirus exposure and HLA in healthy donors. The PCR ran on 60 Vbeta and 13 Jbeta primers. Libraries were prepared by immunoSEQ multiplex PCR; TCRdb keeps only in-frame clonotypes and omits some of them. The sample contains roughly 160,000 clones, under 85% of which appear only once. Sequenced input: PBMCs. These receptors were obtained from a woman aged 25-40 years in good health and CMV-seronegative.

V is TRBV7-2 and J is TRBJ2-1; the match to TRBD2 covers 13 bases. Trimming at V came to 4 bases and at J to 15 bases, leaving 9 bases not matched to a gene. This CDR3 contains 14 residues. The germline V gene has CDR1 SGHTA and CDR2 FQGNSA. The CDR3 reads CASSSGTSGARRFF. CDR3 bases: TGTGCCAGCAGCTCCGGGACTAGCGGGGCCCGGAGGTTCTTC.

This chain connects TRBV5-1 to TRBJ1-1, with 12 bases identical to TRBD1. The junction had 5 bases not matched to a gene; V was cut back by 4 bases and J by 1 base. CDR3 length: 16 amino acids. Germline CDR1 reads SGHRS; CDR2 reads YFSETQ. DNA for the CDR3: TGCGCCAGCAGCCTCGGGACAGGGGGCTGGAACACTGAAGCTTTCTTT. Protein product: CASSLGTGGWNTEAFF.

The gene calls are TRBV19 and TRBJ2-2, with 14 bases matching TRBD2. V shed 6 bases and J 2 bases; nucleotides not matched to a gene: 8. The CDR3 runs 18 residues. Germline V gene lookup returns CDR1 LNHDA and CDR2 SQIVND (reference sequence). CDR3 loop: CASSLGLAGEVNTGELFF. CDR3 DNA: TGTGCCAGTAGCTTGGGACTAGCGGGAGAAGTAAACACCGGGGAGCTGTTTTTT.

This chain links TRBV9 with TRBJ2-1; 7 positions match TRBD2. The ends lost 0 bases at V and 0 bases at J; junction bases unmatched: 3. CDR1 and CDR2 from the germline V gene are SGDLS and YYNGEE. The CDR3 sequence is 16 residues long. CDR3 loop: CASSVVTGGSYNEQFF. The CDR3 region has the DNA TGTGCCAGCAGCGTAGTTACGGGGGGCTCCTACAATGAGCAGTTCTTC.

The rearrangement uses TRBV9 and TRBJ1-2; the match to TRBD1 covers 11 bases. V lost 0 bases and J lost 4; bases outside the gene matches: 8. Germline V gene data show CDR1 as SGDLS and CDR2 as YYNGEE. The CDR3 is 17 residues long. The CDR3 loop is CASSVALGQGGSYGYTF. The CDR3 DNA is TGTGCCAGCAGCGTAGCTCTGGGACAGGGGGGGAGCTATGGCTACACCTTC.

The rearrangement links TRBV29-1 to TRBJ2-1; D is perhaps TRBD2 (5 bases). The CDR3 is 12 residues long. Looked up from germline, CDR1 is SQVTM and CDR2 is ANQGSEA. Trimming left V 4 bases short and J 9 bases short, with 13 bases between. CDR3 region: CSVAGRRGEQFF. CDR3 nucleotides: TGCAGCGTTGCGGGAAGGAGAGGTGAGCAGTTCTTC.

The rearrangement links TRBV7-3 to TRBJ1-2; TRBD1 agrees at 7 bases. The CDR3 runs 13 residues. The trim removed 5 bases at V and 7 bases at J, leaving 7 bases unmatched. Germline CDR1 and CDR2: SGHTA and FQGTGA. CDR3 nucleotide sequence: TGTGCCAGCAGCGCCTCACAGGGGCGTGGCTACACCTTC. Translation: CASSASQGRGYTF.

This sequence joins TRBV30 and TRBJ1-3; 9 positions agree with TRBD1. V shed 7 bases, J shed 1 base, and the junction held 11 bases outside the gene matches. This CDR3 is built from 16 residues. Germline V lookup: CDR1 GTSNPN, CDR2 SVGIG (reference sequence). CDR3 loop: CALGTGNIFSGNTIYF. The DNA of the CDR3 is TGTGCCTTAGGGACAGGGAATATTTTTTCTGGAAACACCATATATTTT.

The chain couples TRBV7-3 to TRBJ2-1, with D tentatively TRBD1 (5 bases). V lost 1 base and J 9 bases, leaving 7 bases between the germline ends. The CDR3 loop spans 12 amino acids. Germline-derived CDR1 and CDR2 are SGHTA and FQGTGA. CDR3 sequence (DNA): TGTGCCAGCAGCTTAATAGGGGCTGAGCAGTTCTTC. Protein sequence: CASSLIGAEQFF.

This clone was seen once. The chain employs TRBV5-1 and TRBJ2-1; TRBD1 aligns across 8 bases. The J segment lost 4 bases and the V segment lost 3 bases, leaving 12 bases of the junction unmatched. CDR3 size: 17 residues. Germline V gives CDR1 SGHRS, CDR2 YFSETQ. The CDR3 is CASSSLQGVGRYNEQFF. The CDR3 region has the DNA TGCGCCAGCAGCTCTTTACAGGGGGTCGGTCGTTACAATGAGCAGTTCTTC. The entire variable domain, with the rest obtained from reference TRBV5-1 and TRBJ2-1, is as follows: KAGVTQTPRYLIKTRGQQVTLSCSPISGHRSVSWYQQTPGQGLQFLFEYFSETQRNKGNFPGRFSGRQFSNSRSEMNVSTLELGDSALYLCASSSLQGVGRYNEQFFGPGTRLTVL.

CDR3 loop: CASSSRGKQNYGYTF. The CDR3 DNA reads as TGTGCCAGCAGCTCCCGAGGGAAACAGAACTATGGCTACACCTTC. The chain has TRBV21-1 and TRBJ1-2. TRBV21-1 is a documented pseudogene. The CDR3 totals 15 residues.

V is TRBV28 and J is TRBJ2-7, with TRBD2 matching over 9 bases. V was clipped by 2 bases and J by 4 bases; unmatched bases: 9. This CDR3 region has 16 residues. Germline CDR1 reads MDHEN; CDR2 reads SYDVKM. The CDR3 is CASSLLAGKRFYEQYF. The CDR3 DNA is TGTGCCAGCAGTTTACTAGCGGGAAAGAGATTTTACGAGCAGTACTTC. The whole variable domain, remainder taken from reference TRBV28 and TRBJ2-7, is DVKVTQSSRYLVKRTGEKVFLECVQDMDHENMFWYRQDPGLGLRLIYFSYDVKMKEKGDIPEGYSVSREKKERFSLILESASTNQTSMYLCASSLLAGKRFYEQYFGPGTRLTVT.

The genes are TRBV30 and TRBJ1-1; TRBD1 matches at 10 bases. CDR1 is GTSNPN, CDR2 SVGIG, per germline (reference sequence). J was trimmed by 7 bases and V by 3 bases; bases with no gene match: 5. The CDR3 loop spans 13 amino acids. The CDR3 DNA reads as TGTGCCTGGAGGGGGGACAGGGGCGGTGAAGCTTTCTTT. It codes for CAWRGDRGGEAFF. The entire variable domain, with the rest obtained from reference TRBV30 and TRBJ1-1, is as follows: SQTIHQWPATLVQPVGSPLSLECTVEGTSNPNLYWYRQAAGRGLQLLFYSVGIGQISSEVPQNLSASRPQDRQFILSSKKLLLSDSGFYLCAWRGDRGGEAFFGQGTRLTVV.

This clone was observed a single time. The chain is built from TRBV27 and TRBJ1-5; TRBD1 might be the D (5 bases). Germline-derived CDR1 and CDR2 are MNHEY and SMNVEV (reference sequence). Between the trimmed V and J ends, which lost 4 bases and 2 bases, there was a span of 9 bases. CDR3 size: 14 residues. The CDR3 region has the DNA TGTGCCAGCAGTTGGGGAGGGGGCAATCAGCCCCAGCATTTT. Protein sequence: CASSWGGGNQPQHF.

V and J are TRBV30 and TRBJ1-1; D not resolved. The V end was cut by 8 bases, the J end by 4 bases, with 20 bases between. The CDR3 totals 14 residues. CDR1 is GTSNPN, CDR2 SVGIG, per germline (reference sequence). The CDR3 here is CARIEPGFSTEAFF. For the CDR3, the DNA is TGTGCCCGGATCGAACCAGGTTTCAGCACTGAAGCTTTCTTT.

Comments on this clone: Other DNA sequences in the sample encode the same CDR3. The chain uses TRBV4-1 and TRBJ1-4; D is undetermined. This CDR3 is built from 15 residues. V was shortened by 0 bases and J by 8 bases, with 13 bases between the two germline ends. Germline V gene lookup returns CDR1 MGHRA and CDR2 YSYEKL. Here the CDR3 reads CASSQEGSPREKLFF. The CDR3 DNA reads TGCGCCAGCAGCCAAGAGGGGAGCCCGCGCGAAAAACTGTTTTTT.

Note on this clone: The junction departs from the called germline gene at one end, perhaps through a read error. The genes are TRBV6-1 and TRBJ2-1; tentative D call: TRBD1 (5 bases). Per the germline V gene, CDR1 is MNHNS and CDR2 is SASEGT. The CDR3 has 15 residues. Here the CDR3 reads CASSADMSSYNEQLF. The CDR3 DNA reads TGTGCCAGCAGTGCGGACATGAGCTCCTACAATGAGCAGCTCTTC.

This rearrangement joins TRBV7-9 to TRBJ2-5, with no clear D. Germline lookup yields CDR1 SEHNR and CDR2 FQNEAQ (reference sequence). CDR3 length: 11 amino acids. V dropped 5 bases and J dropped 3 bases, with 4 bases sitting between them. This CDR3 is CASSREETQYF. The DNA of the CDR3 is TGTGCCAGCAGCCGGGAAGAGACCCAGTACTTC.

The chain employs TRBV11-3 and TRBJ2-1, with 14 bases fitting TRBD2. J was trimmed by 6 bases and V by 5 bases; bases with no gene match: 3. Germline V lookup: CDR1 SGHNT, CDR2 YENEEA. This CDR3 comprises 15 residues. Written as DNA, the CDR3 is TGTGCCAGCAGCCCCGGACTAGCGGGAGGCAATGAGCAGTTCTTC. Its translation is CASSPGLAGGNEQFF.

The chain uses TRBV7-2 and TRBJ2-4; 7 nucleotides agree with TRBD1. J was trimmed by 8 bases and V by 1 base; bases with no gene match: 11. CDR1 SGHTA and CDR2 FQGNSA come from the germline V gene. This CDR3 contains 16 residues. CDR3 sequence (DNA): TGTGCCAGCAGCTTAGGGGGACAGACCCCAGTGGACATTCAGTACTTC. Its protein product is CASSLGGQTPVDIQYF.

This clone was counted between two and nine times. The same CDR3 also results from other DNA sequences found in this sample. In DNA form, the CDR3 reads TGTGCCAGCCGGACAGGAACGAGCTCTGGGGCCAACGTCCTGACTTTC. Protein: CASRTGTSSGANVLTF. The rearrangement joins TRBV28 to TRBJ2-6; 7 bases are shared with TRBD1. The CDR3 contains 16 residues. From germline, CDR1 is MDHEN and CDR2 SYDVKM. V lost 8 bases and J lost 0; bases outside the gene matches: 7.

The CDR3, as DNA: TGCGCCAGCAGCGCGACTAGCGGGGGGTTCTACAATGAGCAGTTCTTC. It codes for CASSATSGGFYNEQFF. The chain combines TRBV5-1 with TRBJ2-1; 13 positions match TRBD2. There are 16 residues in the CDR3. V was clipped by 4 bases and J by 3 bases; unmatched bases: 4. Germline V gene sequence: CDR1 SGHRS, CDR2 YFSETQ.

V gene TRBV28 combines with J gene TRBJ1-4, with 8 bases aligning to TRBD1. Germline V gene data show CDR1 as MDHEN and CDR2 as SYDVKM. The CDR3 totals 16 residues. V lost 7 bases, J lost 7 bases, and 14 bases stayed unmatched. CDR3 nucleotide sequence: TGTGCCAGCACCCTTTCCGGTGGACAGGGAGCTGAAAAACTGTTTTTT. Encoded protein: CASTLSGGQGAEKLFF.

The chain joins TRBV19 to TRBJ2-5; 8 bases line up with TRBD1. The CDR3 is made up of 14 amino acids. Germline V gene sequence: CDR1 LNHDA, CDR2 SQIVND (reference sequence). V lost 10 bases to trimming and J lost 4 bases; unmatched junction nucleotides: 11. CDR3 amino acids: CATSFQGALETQYF. CDR3 coding DNA: TGTGCCACATCGTTTCAGGGGGCTTTAGAGACCCAGTACTTC.